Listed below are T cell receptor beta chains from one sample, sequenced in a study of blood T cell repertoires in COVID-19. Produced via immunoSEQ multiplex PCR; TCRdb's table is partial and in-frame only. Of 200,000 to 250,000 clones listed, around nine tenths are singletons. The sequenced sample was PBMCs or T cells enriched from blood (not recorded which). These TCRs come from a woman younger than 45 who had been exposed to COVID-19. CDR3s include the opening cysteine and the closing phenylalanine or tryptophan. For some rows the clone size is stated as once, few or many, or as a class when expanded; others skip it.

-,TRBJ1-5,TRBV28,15,CASSTRDMADQPQHF
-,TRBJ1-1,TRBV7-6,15,CASSLAPNAAIEAFF
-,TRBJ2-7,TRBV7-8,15,CASSLVPGPKYEQYF
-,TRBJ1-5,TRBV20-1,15,CSASEVGGYNQPQHF
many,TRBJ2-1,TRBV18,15,CASSPRDRDYNEQFF
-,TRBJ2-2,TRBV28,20,CASIKKGVFFREGHSGELFF
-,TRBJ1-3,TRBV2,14,CASTQGIPGNTIYF
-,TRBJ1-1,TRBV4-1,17,CASSPDPRGPSGTEAFF
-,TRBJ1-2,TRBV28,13,CASSFSRTGGYTF
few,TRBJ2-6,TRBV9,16,CASSAEQGPGANVLTF
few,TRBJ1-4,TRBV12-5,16,CASGNTGLGTNEKLFF
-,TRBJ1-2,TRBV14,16,CASSLQLGQANYGYTF
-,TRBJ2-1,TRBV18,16,CASSPPLAGAYNEQFF
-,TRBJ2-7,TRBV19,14,CASSTWAGGSEQYF
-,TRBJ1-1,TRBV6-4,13,CASSALPGTEAFF
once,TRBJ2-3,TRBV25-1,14,CASTSPDITDTQYF
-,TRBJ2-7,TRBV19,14,CASSIPTSPYEQYF
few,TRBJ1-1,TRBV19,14,CASSVGLLGTEAFF
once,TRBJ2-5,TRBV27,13,CASSLTGMATQYF
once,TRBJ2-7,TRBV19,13,CASSIDNSYEQYF
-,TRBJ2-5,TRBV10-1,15,CASSEQREGPETQYF
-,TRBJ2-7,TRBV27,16,CASSSLKGQGLVEQYF
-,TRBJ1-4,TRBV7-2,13,CASSYTTNEKLFF
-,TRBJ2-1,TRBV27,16,CASSLRGGRAYNEQFF
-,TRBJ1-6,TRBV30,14,CAWSISTRNSPLHF
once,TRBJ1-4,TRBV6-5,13,CASSYAGGEKLFF
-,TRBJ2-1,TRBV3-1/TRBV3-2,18,CASSQARLLAGAYNEQFF
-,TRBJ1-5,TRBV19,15,CASNSLVPGGGPQHF
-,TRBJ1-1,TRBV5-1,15,CASSWGTGMGTEAFF
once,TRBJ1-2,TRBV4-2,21,CASSQDEFVGDRASDLWGYTF
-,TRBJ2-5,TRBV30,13,CAWSVPSPGTQYF
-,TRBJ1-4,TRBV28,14,CASSLRQGNEKLFF
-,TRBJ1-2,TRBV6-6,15,CASSSLGGPNYGYTF
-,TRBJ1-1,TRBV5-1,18,CASRNSPATGGLNTEAFF
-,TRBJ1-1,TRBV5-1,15,CASSLVMELNTEAFF
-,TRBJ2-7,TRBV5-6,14,CASSPGQGRYEQYF
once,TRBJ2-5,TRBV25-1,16,CASSEWIRDSEETQYF
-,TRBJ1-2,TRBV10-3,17,CAISDRGSRSGFYGYTF
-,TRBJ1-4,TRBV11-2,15,CASSLDGRTNEKLFF
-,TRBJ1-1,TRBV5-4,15,CASSSRGQQNTEAFF
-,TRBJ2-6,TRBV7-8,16,CASSFQGTSGANVLTF
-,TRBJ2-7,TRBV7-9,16,CASSLFLGQSSYEQYF
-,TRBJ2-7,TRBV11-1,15,CASSLVLAGEAEQYF
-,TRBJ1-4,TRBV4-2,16,CASSPTGEAANEKLFF
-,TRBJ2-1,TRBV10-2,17,CASSEIAGGIITYEQFF
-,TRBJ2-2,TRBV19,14,CASSRSGYTGELFF
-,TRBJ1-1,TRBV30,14,CAWSLWGENTEAFF
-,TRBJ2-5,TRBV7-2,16,CASSLRLAGGEETQYF